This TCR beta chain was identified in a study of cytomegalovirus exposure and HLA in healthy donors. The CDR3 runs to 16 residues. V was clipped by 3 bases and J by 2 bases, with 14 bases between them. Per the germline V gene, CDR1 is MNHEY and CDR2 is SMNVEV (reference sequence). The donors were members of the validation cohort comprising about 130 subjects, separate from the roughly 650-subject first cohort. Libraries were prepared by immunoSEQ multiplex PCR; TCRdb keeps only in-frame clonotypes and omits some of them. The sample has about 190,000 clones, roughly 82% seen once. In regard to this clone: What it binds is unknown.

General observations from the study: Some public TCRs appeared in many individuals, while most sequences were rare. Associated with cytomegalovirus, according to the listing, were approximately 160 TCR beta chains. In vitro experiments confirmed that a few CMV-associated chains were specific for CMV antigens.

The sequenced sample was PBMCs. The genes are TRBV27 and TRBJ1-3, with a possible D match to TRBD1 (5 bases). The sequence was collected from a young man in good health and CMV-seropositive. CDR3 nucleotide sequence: TGTGCCAGCAGTTTTAGTGGCAGGGTGGCTGGAAACACCATATATTTT. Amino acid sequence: CASSFSGRVAGNTIYF.